This TCR beta chain was retrieved from a study of response to subunit inactivated influenza vaccine. MiXCR, run by TCRdb on the RT-PCR reads, gives a single entry per CDR3 protein. The data hold under 200,000 distinct CDR3 sequences, with roughly 10% observed a single time. General observations from the study: Authors suggested few new T cells are recruited by each seasonal influenza vaccination.

Concerning this clonotype: What it recognizes is unknown.

The sample was CD8+ T cells sorted from PBMCs, taken about 23 months after vaccination. The sequence was collected from a man in his fifties or sixties who received an inactivated influenza vaccine.

The CDR3 reads CASSLAGLTEAFF. CDR3 DNA: TGTGCCAGCAGCTTAGCAGGGTTAACTGAAGCTTTCTTT. The J gene is TRBJ1-1, the V gene TRBV7-6; D unclear. This CDR3 is built from 13 residues. Trimming took 0 bases from V and 5 from J, leaving 7 bases between them. Germline CDR1 SGHVS, CDR2 FNYEAQ.